This record concerns one TCR beta chain sequence. Study processing details: Amplification from reference gene primers served as the basis for estimated nucleated cell counts. The protocol was immunoSEQ multiplex PCR, while the TCRdb copy is restricted to in-frame clones and leaves out a portion. The V and J calls and clone size are taken from that table; D and trimming were inferred from the DNA. The table records more than 85,000 clones, more than 80% of them present only once. The source of the sample is a study of blood T cell repertoires in COVID-19. Overall study context: Sites across the United States, Italy and Spain contributed samples from acute and convalescent COVID-19. PBMCs, B-cell-depleted T cells, or T cells provided the cDNA or gDNA that made up the material.

This CDR3 has 13 amino acids. Trimming shortened V by 4 bases and J by 6 bases, and 10 bases separated the two germline ends. Per germline, CDR1 KGHSY and CDR2 FQNENV. The V call is TRBV16, the J call TRBJ2-4; D perhaps matches TRBD1 (6 bases). The sample was peripheral blood. This TCR was sampled from a human donor in a cohort sampled during active COVID-19. CDR3 in amino acids: CASSPTGLNIQYF. CDR3 in DNA: TGTGCCAGCAGCCCGACAGGTCTAAACATTCAGTACTTC.